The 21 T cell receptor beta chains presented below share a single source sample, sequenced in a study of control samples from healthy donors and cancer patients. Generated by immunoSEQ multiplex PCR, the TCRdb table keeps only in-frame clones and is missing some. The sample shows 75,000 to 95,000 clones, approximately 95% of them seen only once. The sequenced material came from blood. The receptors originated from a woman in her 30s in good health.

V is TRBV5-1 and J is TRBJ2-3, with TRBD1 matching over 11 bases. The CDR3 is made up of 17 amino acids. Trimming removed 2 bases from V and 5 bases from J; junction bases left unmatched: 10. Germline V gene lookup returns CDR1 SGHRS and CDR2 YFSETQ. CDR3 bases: TGCGCCAGCAGCTTCGGGAACCCGGGACAGGGGGGAGATACGCAGTATTTT. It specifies CASSFGNPGQGGDTQYF. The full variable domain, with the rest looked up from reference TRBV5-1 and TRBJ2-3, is KAGVTQTPRYLIKTRGQQVTLSCSPISGHRSVSWYQQTPGQGLQFLFEYFSETQRNKGNFPGRFSGRQFSNSRSEMNVSTLELGDSALYLCASSFGNPGQGGDTQYFGPGTRLTVL.

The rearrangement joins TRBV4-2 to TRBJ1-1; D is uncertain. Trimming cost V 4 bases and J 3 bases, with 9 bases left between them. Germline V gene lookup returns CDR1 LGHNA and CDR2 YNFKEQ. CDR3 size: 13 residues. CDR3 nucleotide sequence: TGTGCCAGCAGCCGAGGGATGGACACTGAAGCTTTCTTT. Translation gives CASSRGMDTEAFF.

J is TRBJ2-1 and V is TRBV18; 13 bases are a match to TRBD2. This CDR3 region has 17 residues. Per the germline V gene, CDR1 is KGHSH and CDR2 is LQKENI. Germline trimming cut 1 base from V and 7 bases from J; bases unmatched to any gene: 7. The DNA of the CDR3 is TGTGCCAGCTCACCACTTACCGGGACTAGCGGGATAAATGAGCAGTTCTTC. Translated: CASSPLTGTSGINEQFF.

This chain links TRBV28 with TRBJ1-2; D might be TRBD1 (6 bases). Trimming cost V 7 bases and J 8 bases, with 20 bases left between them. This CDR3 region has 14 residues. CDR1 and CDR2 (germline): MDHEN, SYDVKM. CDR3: CASTLIWGAGGYTF. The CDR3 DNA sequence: TGTGCCAGCACACTAATTTGGGGGGCTGGGGGCTACACCTTC.

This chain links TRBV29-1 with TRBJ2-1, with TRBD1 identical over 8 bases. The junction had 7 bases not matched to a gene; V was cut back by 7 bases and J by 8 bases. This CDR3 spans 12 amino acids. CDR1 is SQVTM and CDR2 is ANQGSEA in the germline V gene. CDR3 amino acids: CSGGTGGDEQFF. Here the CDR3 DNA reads TGCAGCGGGGGGACAGGAGGTGATGAGCAGTTCTTC.

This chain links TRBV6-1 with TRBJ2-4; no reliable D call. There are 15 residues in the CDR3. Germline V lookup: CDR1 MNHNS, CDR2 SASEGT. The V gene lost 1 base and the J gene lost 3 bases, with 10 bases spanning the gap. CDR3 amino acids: CASSEGGFGKNIQYF. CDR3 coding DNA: TGTGCCAGCAGTGAAGGGGGTTTTGGCAAAAACATTCAGTACTTC.

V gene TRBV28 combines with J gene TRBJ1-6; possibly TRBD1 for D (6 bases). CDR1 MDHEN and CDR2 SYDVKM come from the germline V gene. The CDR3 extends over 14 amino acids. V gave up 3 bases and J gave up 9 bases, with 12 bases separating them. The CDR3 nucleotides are TGTGCCAGCAGTTTTTACAGGGTTCGTTCACCCCTCCACTTT. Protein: CASSFYRVRSPLHF.

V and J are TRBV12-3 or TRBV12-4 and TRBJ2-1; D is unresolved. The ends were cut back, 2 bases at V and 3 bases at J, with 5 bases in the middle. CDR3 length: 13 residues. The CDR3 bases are TGTGCCAGCAGTTTAAACAGCTACAATGAGCAGTTCTTC. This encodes CASSLNSYNEQFF.

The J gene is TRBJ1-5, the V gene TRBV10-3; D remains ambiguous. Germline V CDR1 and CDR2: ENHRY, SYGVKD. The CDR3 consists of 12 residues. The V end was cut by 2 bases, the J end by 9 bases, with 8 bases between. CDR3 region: CAISEPLRPQHF. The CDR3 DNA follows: TGTGCCATCAGTGAGCCCCTTCGGCCCCAGCATTTT.

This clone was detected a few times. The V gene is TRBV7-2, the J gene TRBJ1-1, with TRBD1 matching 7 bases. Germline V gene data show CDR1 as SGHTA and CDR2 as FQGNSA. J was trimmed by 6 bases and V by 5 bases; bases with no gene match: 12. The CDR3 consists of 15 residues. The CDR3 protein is CASSVSTGINAEAFF. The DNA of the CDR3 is TGTGCCAGCAGCGTATCGACAGGGATTAATGCTGAAGCTTTCTTT.

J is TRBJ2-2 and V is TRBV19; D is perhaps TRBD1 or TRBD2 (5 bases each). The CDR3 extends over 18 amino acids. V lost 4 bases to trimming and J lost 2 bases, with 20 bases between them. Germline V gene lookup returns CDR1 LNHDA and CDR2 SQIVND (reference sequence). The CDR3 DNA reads TGTGCCAGTAGTAAGAGGGGATCCCAATCTGTTAACACCGGGGAGCTGTTTTTT. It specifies CASSKRGSQSVNTGELFF. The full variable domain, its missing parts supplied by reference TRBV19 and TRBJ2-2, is DGGITQSPKYLFRKEGQNVTLSCEQNLNHDAMYWYRQDPGQGLRLIYYSQIVNDFQKGDIAEGYSVSREKKESFPLTVTSAQKNPTAFYLCASSKRGSQSVNTGELFFGEGSRLTVL.

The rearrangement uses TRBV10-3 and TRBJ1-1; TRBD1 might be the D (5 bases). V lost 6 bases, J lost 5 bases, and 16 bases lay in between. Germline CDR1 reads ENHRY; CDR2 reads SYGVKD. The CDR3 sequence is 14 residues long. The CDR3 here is CAIRDQGVVTEAFF. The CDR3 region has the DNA TGTGCCATCAGGGACCAGGGTGTTGTAACTGAAGCTTTCTTT.

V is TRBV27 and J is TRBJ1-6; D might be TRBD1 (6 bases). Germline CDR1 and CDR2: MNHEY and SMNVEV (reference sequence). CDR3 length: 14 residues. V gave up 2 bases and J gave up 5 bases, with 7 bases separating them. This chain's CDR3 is CASSLRGNNSPLHF. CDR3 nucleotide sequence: TGTGCCAGCAGTTTAAGGGGGAATAATTCACCCCTCCACTTT.

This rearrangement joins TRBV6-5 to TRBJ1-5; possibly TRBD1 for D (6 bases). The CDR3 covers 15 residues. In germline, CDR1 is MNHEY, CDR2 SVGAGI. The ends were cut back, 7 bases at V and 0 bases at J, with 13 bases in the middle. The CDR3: CASTRVGASNQPQHF. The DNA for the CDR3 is TGTGCCAGCACCCGAGTGGGGGCTAGCAATCAGCCCCAGCATTTT.

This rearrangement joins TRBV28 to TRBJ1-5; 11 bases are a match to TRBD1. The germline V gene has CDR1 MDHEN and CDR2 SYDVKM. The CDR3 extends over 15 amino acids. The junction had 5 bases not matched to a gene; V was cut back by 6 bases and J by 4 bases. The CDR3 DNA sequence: TGTGCCAGCAGGGTACGGGACAGGGGGAATCAGCCCCAGCATTTT. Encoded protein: CASRVRDRGNQPQHF.

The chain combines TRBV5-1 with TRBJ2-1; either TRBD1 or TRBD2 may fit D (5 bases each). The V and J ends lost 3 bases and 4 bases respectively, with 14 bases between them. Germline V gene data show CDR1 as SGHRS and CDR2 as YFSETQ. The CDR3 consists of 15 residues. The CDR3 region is CASSSSGTGYNEQFF. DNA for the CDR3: TGCGCCAGCAGCTCCTCCGGGACGGGGTACAATGAGCAGTTCTTC.

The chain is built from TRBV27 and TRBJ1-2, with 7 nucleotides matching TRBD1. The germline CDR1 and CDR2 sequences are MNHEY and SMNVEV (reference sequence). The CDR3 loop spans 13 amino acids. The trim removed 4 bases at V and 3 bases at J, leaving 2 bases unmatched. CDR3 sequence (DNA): TGTGCCAGCAGTTCGGGACAGCACTATGGCTACACCTTC. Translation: CASSSGQHYGYTF.

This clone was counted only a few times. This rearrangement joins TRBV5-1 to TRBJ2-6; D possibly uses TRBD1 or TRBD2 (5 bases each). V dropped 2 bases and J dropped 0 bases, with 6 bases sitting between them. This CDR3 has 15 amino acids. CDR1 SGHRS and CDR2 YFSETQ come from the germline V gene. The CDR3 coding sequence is TGCGCCAGCAGCTTTGGGACCTCTGGGGCCAACGTCCTGACTTTC. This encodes CASSFGTSGANVLTF.

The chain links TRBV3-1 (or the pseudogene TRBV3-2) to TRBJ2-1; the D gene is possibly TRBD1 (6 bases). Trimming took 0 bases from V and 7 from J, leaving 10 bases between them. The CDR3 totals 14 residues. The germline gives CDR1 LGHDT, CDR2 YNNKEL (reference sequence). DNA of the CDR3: TGTGCCAGCAGCCAAGATCTGGGGGCAAATGAGCAGTTCTTC. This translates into CASSQDLGANEQFF.

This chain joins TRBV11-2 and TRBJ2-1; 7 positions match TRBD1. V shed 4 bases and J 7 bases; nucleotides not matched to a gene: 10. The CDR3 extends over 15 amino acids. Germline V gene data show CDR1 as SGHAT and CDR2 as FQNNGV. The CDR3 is CASSYVRGPYNEQFF. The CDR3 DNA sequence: TGTGCCAGCAGCTATGTGAGGGGGCCATATAATGAGCAGTTCTTC. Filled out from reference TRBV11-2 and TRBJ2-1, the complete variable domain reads EAGVAQSPRYKIIEKRQSVAFWCNPISGHATLYWYQQILGQGPKLLIQFQNNGVVDDSQLPKDRFSAERLKGVDSTLKIQPAKLEDSAVYLCASSYVRGPYNEQFFGPGTRLTVL.

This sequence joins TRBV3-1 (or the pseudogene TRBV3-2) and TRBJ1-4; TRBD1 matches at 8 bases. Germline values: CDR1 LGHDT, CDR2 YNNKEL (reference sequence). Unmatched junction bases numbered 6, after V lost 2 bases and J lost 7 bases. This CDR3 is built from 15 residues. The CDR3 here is CASSQLAGGVEKLFF. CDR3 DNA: TGTGCCAGCAGCCAATTGGCAGGGGGCGTTGAAAAACTGTTTTTT.